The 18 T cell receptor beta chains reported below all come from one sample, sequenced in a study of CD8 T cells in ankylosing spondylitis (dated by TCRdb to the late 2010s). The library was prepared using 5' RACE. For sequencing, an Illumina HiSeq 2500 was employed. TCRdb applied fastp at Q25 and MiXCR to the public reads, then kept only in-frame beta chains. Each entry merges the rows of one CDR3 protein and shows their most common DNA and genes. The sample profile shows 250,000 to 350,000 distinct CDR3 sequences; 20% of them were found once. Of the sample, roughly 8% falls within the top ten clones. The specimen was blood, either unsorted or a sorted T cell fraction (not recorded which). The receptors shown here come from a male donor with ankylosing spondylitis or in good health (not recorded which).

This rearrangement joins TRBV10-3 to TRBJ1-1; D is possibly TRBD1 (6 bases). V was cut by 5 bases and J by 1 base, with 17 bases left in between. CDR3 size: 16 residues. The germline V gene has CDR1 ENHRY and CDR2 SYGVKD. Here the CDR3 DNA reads TGTGCCATCAGTAGGAGAGCCGGGACAAAGAACACTGAAGCTTTCTTT. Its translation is CAISRRAGTKNTEAFF.

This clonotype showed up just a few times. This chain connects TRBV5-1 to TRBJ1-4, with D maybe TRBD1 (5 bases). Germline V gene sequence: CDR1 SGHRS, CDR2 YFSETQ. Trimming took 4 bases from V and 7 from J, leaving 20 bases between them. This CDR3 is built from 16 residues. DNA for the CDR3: TGCGCCAGCAGCCGGGGGGTCGGGCTGGGAGTTGAAAAACTGTTTTTT. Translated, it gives CASSRGVGLGVEKLFF.

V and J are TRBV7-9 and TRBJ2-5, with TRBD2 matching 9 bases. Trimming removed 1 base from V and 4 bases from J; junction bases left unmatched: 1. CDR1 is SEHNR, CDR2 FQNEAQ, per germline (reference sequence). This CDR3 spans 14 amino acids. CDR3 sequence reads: CASSLGGLAETQYF. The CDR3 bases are TGTGCCAGCAGCTTAGGGGGACTAGCAGAGACCCAGTACTTC. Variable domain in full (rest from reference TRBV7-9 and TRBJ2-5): DTGVSQNPRHKITKRGQNVTFRCDPISEHNRLYWYRQTLGQGPEFLTYFQNEAQLEKSRLLSDRFSAERPKGSFSTLEIQRTEQGDSAMYLCASSLGGLAETQYFGPGTRLLVL.

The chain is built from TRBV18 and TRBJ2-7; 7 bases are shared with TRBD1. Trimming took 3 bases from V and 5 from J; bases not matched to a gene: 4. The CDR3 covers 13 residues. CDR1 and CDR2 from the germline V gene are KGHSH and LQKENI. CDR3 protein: CASSPSQGDEQYV. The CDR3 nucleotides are TGTGCCAGCTCACCTTCTCAGGGGGACGAGCAGTACGTC.

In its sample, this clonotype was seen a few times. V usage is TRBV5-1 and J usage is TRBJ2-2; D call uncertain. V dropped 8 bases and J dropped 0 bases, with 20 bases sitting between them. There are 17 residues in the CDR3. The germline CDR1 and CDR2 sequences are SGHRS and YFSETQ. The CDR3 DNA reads TGCGCCAGTTTAGGTATAGGGCAGGAAGCGAACACCGGGGAGCTGTTTTTT. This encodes CASLGIGQEANTGELFF.

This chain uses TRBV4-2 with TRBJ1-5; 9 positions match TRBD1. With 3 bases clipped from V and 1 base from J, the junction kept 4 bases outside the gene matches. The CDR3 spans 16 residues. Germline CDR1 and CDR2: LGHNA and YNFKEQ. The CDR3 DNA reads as TGTGCCAGCAGCCAGGTCACAGGGGGCAGCAATCAGCCCCAGCATTTT. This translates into CASSQVTGGSNQPQHF.

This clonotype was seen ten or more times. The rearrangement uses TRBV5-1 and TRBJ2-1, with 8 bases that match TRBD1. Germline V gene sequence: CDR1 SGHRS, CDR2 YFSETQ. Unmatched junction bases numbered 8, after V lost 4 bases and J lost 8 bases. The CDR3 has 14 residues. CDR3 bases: TGCGCCAGCAGCAGATACGGACAGGGCGATGAGCAGTTCTTC. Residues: CASSRYGQGDEQFF.

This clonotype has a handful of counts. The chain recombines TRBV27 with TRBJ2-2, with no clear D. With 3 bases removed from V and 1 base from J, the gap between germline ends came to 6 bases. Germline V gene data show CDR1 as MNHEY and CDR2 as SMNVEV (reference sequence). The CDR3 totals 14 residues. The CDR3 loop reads CASSFRRNTGELFF. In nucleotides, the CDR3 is TGTGCCAGCAGTTTTCGGAGGAACACCGGGGAGCTGTTTTTT.

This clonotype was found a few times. CDR3 coding DNA: TGCAGTGCGCTGGTAGCGGGAGGTTCAGATACGCAGTATTTT. Its translation is CSALVAGGSDTQYF. This chain joins TRBV20-1 and TRBJ2-3; 10 bases are shared with TRBD2. V dropped 6 bases and J dropped 4; count of bases not matched to a gene: 7. Germline CDR1 reads DFQATT; CDR2 reads SNEGSKA (reference sequence). The CDR3 runs to 14 residues.

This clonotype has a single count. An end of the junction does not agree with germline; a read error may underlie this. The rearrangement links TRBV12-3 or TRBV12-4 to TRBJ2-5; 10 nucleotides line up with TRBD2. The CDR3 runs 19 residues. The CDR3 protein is CTSSLLRGGTSAFQETQYF. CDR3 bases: TGTACCAGCAGTTTACTTAGGGGGGGGACTAGCGCCTTCCAAGAGACCCAGTACTTC.

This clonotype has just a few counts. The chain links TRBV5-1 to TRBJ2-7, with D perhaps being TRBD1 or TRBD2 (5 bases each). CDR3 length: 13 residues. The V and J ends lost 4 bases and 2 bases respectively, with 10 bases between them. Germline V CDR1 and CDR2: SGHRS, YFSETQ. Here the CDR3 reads CASSIGDAYEQYV. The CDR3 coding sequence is TGCGCCAGCAGCATCGGGGACGCCTACGAGCAGTACGTC.

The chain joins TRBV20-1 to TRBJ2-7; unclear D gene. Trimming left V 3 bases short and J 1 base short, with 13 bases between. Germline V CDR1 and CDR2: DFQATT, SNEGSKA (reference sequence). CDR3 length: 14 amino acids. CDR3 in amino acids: CSASASGYSYEQYV. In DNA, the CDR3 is TGCAGTGCTAGTGCATCAGGTTATTCCTACGAGCAGTACGTC.

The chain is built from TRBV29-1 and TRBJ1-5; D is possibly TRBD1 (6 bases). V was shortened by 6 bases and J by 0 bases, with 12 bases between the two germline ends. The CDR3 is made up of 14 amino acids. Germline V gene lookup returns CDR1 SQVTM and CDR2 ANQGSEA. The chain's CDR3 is CSVGGEYSNQPQHF. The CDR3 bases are TGCAGCGTGGGGGGCGAGTATAGCAATCAGCCCCAGCATTTT.

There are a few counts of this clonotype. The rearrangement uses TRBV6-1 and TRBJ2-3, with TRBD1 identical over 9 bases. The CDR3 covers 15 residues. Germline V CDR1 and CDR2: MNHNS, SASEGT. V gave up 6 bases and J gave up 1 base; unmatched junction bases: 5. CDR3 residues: CASRSRDRGTDTQYF. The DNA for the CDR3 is TGTGCCAGCAGGTCCCGGGACAGGGGCACAGATACGCAGTATTTT.

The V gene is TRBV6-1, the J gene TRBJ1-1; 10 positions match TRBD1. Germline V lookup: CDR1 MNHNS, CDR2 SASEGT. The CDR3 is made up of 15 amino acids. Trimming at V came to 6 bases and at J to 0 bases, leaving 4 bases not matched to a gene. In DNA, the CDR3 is TGTGCCAGCAGCAGGACAGGGGGTCTGAACACTGAAGCTTTCTTT. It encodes CASSRTGGLNTEAFF.

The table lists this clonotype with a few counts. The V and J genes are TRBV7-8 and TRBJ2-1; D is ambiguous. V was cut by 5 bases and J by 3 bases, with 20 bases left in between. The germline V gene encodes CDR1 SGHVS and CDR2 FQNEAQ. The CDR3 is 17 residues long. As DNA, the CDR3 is TGTGCCAGCAGCGCCCGTAACTCGTTTTTCAGCTACAATGAGCAGTTCTTC. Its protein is CASSARNSFFSYNEQFF.

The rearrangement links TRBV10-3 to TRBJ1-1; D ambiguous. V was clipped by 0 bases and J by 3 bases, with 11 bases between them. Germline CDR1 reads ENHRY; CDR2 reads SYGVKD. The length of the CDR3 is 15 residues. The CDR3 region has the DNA TGTGCCATCAGTGAGTCAGGAGGTCGGGACACTGAAGCTTTCTTT. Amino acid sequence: CAISESGGRDTEAFF.

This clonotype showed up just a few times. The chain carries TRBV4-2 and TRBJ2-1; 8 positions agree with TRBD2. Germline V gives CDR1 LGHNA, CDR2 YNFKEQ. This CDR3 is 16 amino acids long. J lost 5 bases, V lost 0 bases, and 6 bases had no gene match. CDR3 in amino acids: CASSQDLTSVHNEQFF. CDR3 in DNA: TGTGCCAGCAGCCAAGATTTGACTAGCGTCCACAATGAGCAGTTCTTC.